This T cell receptor beta chain originates from a study of CD8 T cells in ankylosing spondylitis. Note on this clonotype: Its specificity is not known.

V was pared by 1 base and J by 11 bases, with 20 bases between. The CDR3 runs 15 residues. Looked up from germline, CDR1 is LGHDT and CDR2 is YNNKEL (reference sequence). General observations from the study: There was reportedly significant enrichment of clones that were disease-linked in matched ankylosing spondylitis synovial fluid. Disease-linked clones were found to be CD8+ and relatively rare in peripheral blood.

Libraries for TCR beta were made by quantitative 5'-RACE with molecular barcodes. TCRdb analysed the 5' RACE reads with MiXCR anew, one entry per CDR3 protein. This table has under 200,000 distinct CDR3 sequences, approximately 10% appearing once. The chain links TRBV3-1 to TRBJ1-2; D unclear. The sequence was collected from a female donor with ankylosing spondylitis or in good health (not recorded which). Sequencing was done on a sample of blood, either unsorted or a sorted T cell fraction (not recorded which). The CDR3 loop is CASSQVRAGDNVYTF. CDR3 in DNA: TGTGCCAGCAGCCAAGTAAGGGCCGGCGACAATGTATACACCTTC.